A selection of T cell receptor beta chains follows, all from one sample in a study of CD8+ T cells in alopecia areata. Only in-frame clones appear in the TCRdb table, and some are missing; sequencing was by immunoSEQ multiplex PCR. The sample carries under 75,000 clones, 40% to 50% recorded once. The specimen was CD8+ T cells sorted from blood, collected at week 0. These receptors all come from a human donor with alopecia areata. The CDR3 runs from the conserved cysteine through the conserved F or W. Fields, in order: J gene, V gene, D gene, clone size, CDR3 protein, CDR3 DNA. A D gene is named only where the DNA matches it firmly. A clone size is listed for some rows: how often the clone was seen (once, few, many), or a class if it is expanded.

>TRBJ2-5|TRBV25-1|.|.
CASSGTERETQYF
TGTGCCAGCAGTGGGACAGAGCGGGAGACCCAGTACTTC
>TRBJ2-1|TRBV27|TRBD1|few
CASSLSQHRGNNEQFF
TGTGCCAGCAGTTTATCTCAGCACAGGGGGAACAATGAGCAGTTCTTC
>TRBJ1-3|TRBV9|.|.
CASSVAGYKDKSGNTIYF
TGTGCCAGCAGCGTAGCTGGTTATAAGGACAAATCTGGAAACACCATATATTTT
>TRBJ2-3|TRBV7-8|.|.
CASSLTGLAYTDTQYF
TGTGCCAGCAGCTTAACGGGCCTAGCGTATACAGATACGCAGTATTTT
>TRBJ1-1|TRBV7-9|TRBD1|.
CASSVPGQGAEAFF
TGTGCCAGCAGCGTACCGGGACAGGGGGCTGAAGCTTTCTTT
>TRBJ1-4|TRBV15|TRBD1|.
CATRARGPSGRERVKLFF
TGTGCCACCAGAGCCAGGGGGCCCTCCGGGAGGGAGCGAGTTAAACTGTTTTTT
>TRBJ1-4|TRBV11-2|TRBD1|.
CASSTQGSTNEKLFF
TGTGCCAGCAGCACACAGGGGTCAACTAATGAAAAACTGTTTTTT
>TRBJ2-5|TRBV27|.|.
CASANRGQQETQYF
TGTGCCAGCGCCAACCGGGGCCAACAAGAGACCCAGTACTTC
>TRBJ2-4|TRBV21-1|.|.
CASKGQGGGKNIQYF
TGTGCCAGCAAAGGACAGGGCGGAGGCAAAAACATTCAGTACTTC
>TRBJ2-1|TRBV6-6|TRBD1|few
CASSGDRVRNEQFF
TGTGCCAGCAGCGGGGACAGGGTTCGTAATGAGCAGTTCTTC
>TRBJ2-7|TRBV7-2|.|.
CASSFSPSEQYF
TGTGCCAGCAGCTTCTCGCCTAGCGAGCAGTACTTC
>TRBJ2-2|TRBV29-1|.|few
CSVVLVNTGELFF
TGCAGCGTTGTACTAGTGAACACCGGGGAGCTGTTTTTT
>TRBJ2-7|TRBV23-1|TRBD1|few
CASSQSEQGNTYEQYF
TGCGCCAGCAGTCAATCGGAACAGGGGAATACCTACGAGCAGTACTTC
>TRBJ2-5|TRBV4-1|.|.
CASSQETPEETQYF
TGCGCCAGCAGCCAAGAGACTCCCGAGGAGACCCAGTACTTC
>TRBJ1-2|TRBV27|.|.
CASSLGYGYTF
TGTGCCAGCAGTTTAGGTTATGGCTACACCTTC
>TRBJ2-5|TRBV5-6|.|few
CASSFPGVEETQYF
TGTGCCAGCAGCTTTCCGGGGGTGGAGGAGACCCAGTACTTC
>TRBJ2-6|TRBV28|.|few
CASSSGLMTSPFGANVLTF
TGTGCCAGCAGTTCGGGACTTATGACCAGTCCGTTTGGGGCCAACGTCCTGACTTTC
>TRBJ2-5|TRBV10-3|TRBD1|.
CATQAGDRVQQETQYF
TGTGCCACCCAGGCAGGGGACAGGGTCCAACAAGAGACCCAGTACTTC
>TRBJ2-1|TRBV6-1|.|.
CASSGRPSVDEQFF
TGTGCCAGCAGTGGACGCCCTAGCGTCGATGAGCAGTTCTTC
>TRBJ2-3|TRBV23-1|TRBD2|.
CASTHRGREGDTQYF
TGCGCCAGCACTCATCGGGGGCGGGAGGGAGATACGCAGTATTTT
>TRBJ2-5|TRBV7-9|.|.
CASSERLQETQYF
TGTGCCAGCAGCGAGCGGCTCCAAGAGACCCAGTACTTC
>TRBJ2-7|TRBV29-1|.|few
CSVARGLSYEQYF
TGCAGCGTTGCCCGGGGGCTTTCCTACGAGCAGTACTTC
>TRBJ1-1|TRBV29-1|.|.
CSVDTGGGTEAFF
TGCAGCGTTGATACTGGGGGCGGCACTGAAGCTTTCTTT
>TRBJ2-1|TRBV29-1|.|few
CSVVGGAFYNEQFF
TGCAGCGTTGTGGGGGGGGCGTTCTACAATGAGCAGTTCTTC
>TRBJ2-4|TRBV4-1|TRBD2|.
CASSQGTSQYF
TGCGCCAGCAGCCAAGGGACTAGCCAGTACTTC
>TRBJ2-5|TRBV30|.|.
CAWSAEGGLGETQYF
TGTGCCTGGAGTGCAGAGGGGGGGCTAGGGGAGACCCAGTACTTC
>TRBJ2-2|TRBV5-4|.|few
CASSWGPGATGELFF
TGTGCCAGCAGCTGGGGACCAGGCGCCACCGGGGAGCTGTTTTTT
>TRBJ2-5|TRBV7-9|TRBD1|.
CASSLGQKETQYF
TGTGCCAGCAGCCTGGGACAGAAAGAGACCCAGTACTTC
>TRBJ2-2|TRBV9|.|.
CASSEGLTGELFF
TGTGCCAGCAGCGAGGGTCTAACCGGGGAGCTGTTTTTT
>TRBJ2-5|TRBV7-9|TRBD1|.
CASSYRDSQETQYF
TGTGCCAGCAGCTACCGGGACAGCCAAGAGACCCAGTACTTC
>TRBJ1-5|TRBV27|TRBD1|.
CATGGQGHQPQHF
TGTGCCACCGGGGGACAGGGCCATCAGCCCCAGCATTTT
>TRBJ2-5|TRBV4-1|TRBD1|.
CASSLFEAGGIETQYF
TGCGCCAGCAGCCTGTTTGAGGCAGGGGGAATAGAGACCCAGTACTTC
>TRBJ2-1|TRBV29-1|.|few
CSLGGGLEQFF
TGCAGCCTCGGCGGGGGCCTTGAGCAGTTCTTC
>TRBJ1-1|TRBV5-5|.|few
CATRLGNTEAFF
TGTGCCACCCGATTGGGTAACACTGAAGCTTTCTTT
>TRBJ2-1|TRBV11-2|TRBD2|few
CASSLSSSGRGEQFF
TGTGCCAGCAGCTTATCCTCTAGCGGGCGGGGTGAGCAGTTCTTC
>TRBJ1-2|TRBV5-1|.|.
CASSPEGYGYTF
TGCGCCAGCAGCCCTGAAGGCTATGGCTACACCTTC
>TRBJ1-1|TRBV29-1|TRBD1|few
CSVPGQESAFF
TGCAGCGTCCCGGGACAGGAATCAGCTTTCTTT
>TRBJ1-2|TRBV6-5|.|.
CASQHQGIDGYTF
TGTGCCAGCCAACATCAGGGGATCGATGGCTACACCTTC
>TRBJ2-7|TRBV14|.|few
CASSHQSPYEQYF
TGTGCCAGCAGCCACCAAAGTCCGTACGAGCAGTACTTC
>TRBJ2-2|TRBV7-6|.|many
CASSWDTGVNTGELFF
TGTGCCAGCAGCTGGGATACGGGAGTCAACACCGGGGAGCTGTTTTTT
>TRBJ2-1|TRBV9|.|.
CASSVDGVSYNEQFF
TGTGCCAGCAGCGTAGATGGGGTCTCCTACAATGAGCAGTTCTTC